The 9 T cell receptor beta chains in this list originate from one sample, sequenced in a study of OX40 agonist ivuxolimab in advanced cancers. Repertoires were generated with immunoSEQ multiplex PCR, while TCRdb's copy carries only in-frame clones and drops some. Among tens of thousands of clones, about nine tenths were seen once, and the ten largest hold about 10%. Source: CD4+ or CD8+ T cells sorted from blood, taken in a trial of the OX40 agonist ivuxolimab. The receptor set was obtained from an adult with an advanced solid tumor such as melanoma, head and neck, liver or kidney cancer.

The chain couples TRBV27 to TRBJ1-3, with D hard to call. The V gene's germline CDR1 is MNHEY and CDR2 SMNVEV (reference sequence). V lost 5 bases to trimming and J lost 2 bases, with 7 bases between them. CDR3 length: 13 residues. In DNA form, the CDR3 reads TGTGCCAGCAGTACACCCACTGGAAACACCATATATTTT. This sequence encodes CASSTPTGNTIYF.

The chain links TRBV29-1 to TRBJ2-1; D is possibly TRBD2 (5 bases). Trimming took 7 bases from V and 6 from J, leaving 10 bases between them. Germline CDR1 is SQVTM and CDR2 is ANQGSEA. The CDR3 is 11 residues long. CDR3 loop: CSGEGPNEQFF. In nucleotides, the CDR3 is TGCAGCGGCGAGGGCCCCAATGAGCAGTTCTTC.

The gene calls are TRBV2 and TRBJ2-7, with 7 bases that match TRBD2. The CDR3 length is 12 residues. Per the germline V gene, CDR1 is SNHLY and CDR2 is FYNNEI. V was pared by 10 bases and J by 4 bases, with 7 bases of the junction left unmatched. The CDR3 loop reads CAISGTAYEQYF. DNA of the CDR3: TGTGCCATCAGCGGGACGGCTTACGAGCAGTACTTC. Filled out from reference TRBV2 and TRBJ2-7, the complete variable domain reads EPEVTQTPSHQVTQMGQEVILRCVPISNHLYFYWYRQILGQKVEFLVSFYNNEISEKSEIFDDQFSVERPDGSNFTLKIRSTKLEDSAMYFCAISGTAYEQYFGPGTRLTVT.

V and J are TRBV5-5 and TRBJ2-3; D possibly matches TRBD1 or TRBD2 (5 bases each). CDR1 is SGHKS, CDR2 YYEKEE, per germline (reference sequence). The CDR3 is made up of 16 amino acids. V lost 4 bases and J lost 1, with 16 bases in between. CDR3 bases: TGTGCCAGCAGCCCGAGGGACCTGGAGGGCACAGATACGCAGTATTTT. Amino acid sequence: CASSPRDLEGTDTQYF. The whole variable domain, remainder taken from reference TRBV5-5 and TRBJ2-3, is DAGVTQSPTHLIKTRGQQVTLRCSPISGHKSVSWYQQVLGQGPQFIFQYYEKEERGRGNFPDRFSARQFPNYSSELNVNALLLGDSALYLCASSPRDLEGTDTQYFGPGTRLTVL.

As DNA, the CDR3 is TGTGCCACCTCCCCGCCGGGGATAAGCACAGATACGCAGTATTTT. Residues: CATSPPGISTDTQYF. The V call is TRBV28, the J call TRBJ2-3, with a possible D match to TRBD2 (5 bases). CDR1 and CDR2 (germline): MDHEN, SYDVKM. V lost 10 bases and J lost 0, with 17 bases in between. CDR3 length: 15 residues.

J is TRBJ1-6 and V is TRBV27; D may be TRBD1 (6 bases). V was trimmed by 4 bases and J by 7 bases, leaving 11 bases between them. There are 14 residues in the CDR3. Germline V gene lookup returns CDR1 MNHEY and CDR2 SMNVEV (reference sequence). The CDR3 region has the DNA TGTGCCAGCAGTTCTAGCCAGGGGAATTCACCCCTCCACTTT. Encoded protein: CASSSSQGNSPLHF.

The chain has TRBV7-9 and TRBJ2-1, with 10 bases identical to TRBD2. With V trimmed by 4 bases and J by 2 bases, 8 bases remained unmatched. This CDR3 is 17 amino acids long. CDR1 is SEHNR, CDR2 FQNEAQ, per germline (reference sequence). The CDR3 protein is CASSSTTLAGAYNEQFF. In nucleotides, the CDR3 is TGTGCCAGCAGCTCAACGACCCTAGCGGGAGCCTACAATGAGCAGTTCTTC.

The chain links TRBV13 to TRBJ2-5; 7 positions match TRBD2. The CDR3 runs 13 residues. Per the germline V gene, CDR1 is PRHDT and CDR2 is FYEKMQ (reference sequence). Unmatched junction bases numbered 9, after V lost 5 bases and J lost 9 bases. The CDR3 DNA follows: TGTGCCAGCAGCCTGACTAGCAGGGTGGCCCAGTACTTC. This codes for CASSLTSRVAQYF.

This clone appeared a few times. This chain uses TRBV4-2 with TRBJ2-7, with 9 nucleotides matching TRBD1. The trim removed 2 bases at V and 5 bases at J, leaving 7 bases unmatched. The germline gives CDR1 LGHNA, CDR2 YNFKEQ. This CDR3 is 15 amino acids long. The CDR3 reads CASSQIGTGIHEQYF. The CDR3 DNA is TGTGCCAGCAGCCAAATCGGGACAGGGATTCACGAGCAGTACTTC.